This record looks at one T cell receptor beta chain sequence and its context. This sample is drawn from a study of blood T cell repertoires in COVID-19. Libraries were prepared by immunoSEQ multiplex PCR; TCRdb keeps only in-frame clonotypes and omits some of them. The sample lists 250,000 to 300,000 clones; around 83% were seen once. The CDR3 covers 14 residues. Germline V CDR1 and CDR2: LNHDA, SQIVND (reference sequence). Trimming took 7 bases from V and 4 from J; bases not matched to a gene: 3. The receptor was derived from a man at least 80 years old with acute or convalescent COVID-19. The chain carries TRBV19 and TRBJ2-2, with 10 bases matching TRBD1. Material for sequencing was peripheral blood. This CDR3 is CASKTGGSTGELFF. The CDR3 DNA follows: TGTGCCAGTAAGACAGGGGGCAGCACCGGGGAGCTGTTTTTT.